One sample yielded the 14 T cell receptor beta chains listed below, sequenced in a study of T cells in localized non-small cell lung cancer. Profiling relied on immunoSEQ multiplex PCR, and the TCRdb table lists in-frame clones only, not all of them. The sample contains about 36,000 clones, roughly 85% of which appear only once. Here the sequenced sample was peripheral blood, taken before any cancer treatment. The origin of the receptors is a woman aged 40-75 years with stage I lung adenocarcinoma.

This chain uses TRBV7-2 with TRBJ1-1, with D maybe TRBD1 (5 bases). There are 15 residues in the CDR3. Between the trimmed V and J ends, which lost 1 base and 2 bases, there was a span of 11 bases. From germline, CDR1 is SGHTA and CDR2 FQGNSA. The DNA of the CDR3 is TGTGCCAGCAGCTTAGGGGGCGCAGGTAACACTGAAGCTTTCTTT. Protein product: CASSLGGAGNTEAFF.

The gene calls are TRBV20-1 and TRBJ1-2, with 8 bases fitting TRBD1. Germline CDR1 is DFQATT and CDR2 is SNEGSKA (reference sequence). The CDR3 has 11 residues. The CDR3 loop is CSATDRVGYTF. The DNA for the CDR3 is TGCAGCGCCACGGACAGGGTCGGCTACACCTTC.

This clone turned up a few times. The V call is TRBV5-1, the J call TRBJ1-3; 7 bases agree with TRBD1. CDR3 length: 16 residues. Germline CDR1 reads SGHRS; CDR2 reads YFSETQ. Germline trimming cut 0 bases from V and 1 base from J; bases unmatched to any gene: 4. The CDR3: CASSLGTGGSGNTIYF. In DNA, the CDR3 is TGCGCCAGCAGCTTGGGGACAGGAGGGTCTGGAAACACCATATATTTT.

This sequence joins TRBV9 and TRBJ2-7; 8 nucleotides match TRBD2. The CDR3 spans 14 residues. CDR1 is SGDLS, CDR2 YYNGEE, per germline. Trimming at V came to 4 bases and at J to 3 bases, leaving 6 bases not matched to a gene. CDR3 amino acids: CASSPRGGLYEQYF. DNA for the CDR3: TGTGCCAGCAGCCCCCGGGGGGGCCTCTACGAGCAGTACTTC.

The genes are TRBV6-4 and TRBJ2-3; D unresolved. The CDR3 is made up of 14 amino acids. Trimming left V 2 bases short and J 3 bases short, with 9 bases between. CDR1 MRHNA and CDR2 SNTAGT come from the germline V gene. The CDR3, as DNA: TGTGCCAGCAGTGACGGCAGTACGACAGATACGCAGTATTTT. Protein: CASSDGSTTDTQYF.

CDR3: CASSLTGIGSYTF. The CDR3 DNA follows: TGTGCCAGCAGTCTGACAGGGATCGGGAGCTACACCTTC. V and J are TRBV2 and TRBJ1-2; TRBD1 agrees at 7 bases. Per the germline V gene, CDR1 is SNHLY and CDR2 is FYNNEI. With 5 bases clipped from V and 9 bases from J, the junction kept 9 bases outside the gene matches. The CDR3 is 13 amino acids.

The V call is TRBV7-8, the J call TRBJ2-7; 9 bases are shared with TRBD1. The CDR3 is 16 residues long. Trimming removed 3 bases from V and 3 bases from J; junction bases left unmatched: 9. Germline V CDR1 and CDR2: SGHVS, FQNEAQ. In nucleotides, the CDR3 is TGTGCCAGCAGCTTTATGGGGACAGGGACCTACTACGAGCAGTACTTC. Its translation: CASSFMGTGTYYEQYF.

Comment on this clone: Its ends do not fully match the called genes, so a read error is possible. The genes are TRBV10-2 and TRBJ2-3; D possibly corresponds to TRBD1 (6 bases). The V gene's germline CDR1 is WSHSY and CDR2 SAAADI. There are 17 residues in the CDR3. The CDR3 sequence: CASSDPGHPLSTDTQYF. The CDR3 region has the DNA TGCGCCAGTAGTGACCCGGGACACCCGCTGAGCACAGATACGCAGTATTTT.

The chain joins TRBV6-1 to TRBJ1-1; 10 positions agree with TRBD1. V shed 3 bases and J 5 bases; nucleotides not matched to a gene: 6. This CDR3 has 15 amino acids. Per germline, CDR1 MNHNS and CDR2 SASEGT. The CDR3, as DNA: TGTGCCAGCAGTGAGAGGTGGACAGGGGGAACTGAAGCTTTCTTT. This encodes CASSERWTGGTEAFF.

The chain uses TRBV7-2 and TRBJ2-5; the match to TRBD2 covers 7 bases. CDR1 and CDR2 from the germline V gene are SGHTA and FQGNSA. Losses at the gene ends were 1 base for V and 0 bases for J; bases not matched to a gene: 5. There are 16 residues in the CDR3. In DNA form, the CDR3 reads TGTGCCAGCAGCTTAGAGTCTAGCGGATACCAAGAGACCCAGTACTTC. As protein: CASSLESSGYQETQYF.

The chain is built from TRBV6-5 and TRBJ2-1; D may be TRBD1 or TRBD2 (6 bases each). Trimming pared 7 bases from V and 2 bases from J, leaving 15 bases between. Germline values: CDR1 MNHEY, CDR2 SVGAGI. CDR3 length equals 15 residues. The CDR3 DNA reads TGTGCCAGCACCCCGTGGGGGGCCCCCTACAATGAGCAGTTCTTC. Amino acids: CASTPWGAPYNEQFF.

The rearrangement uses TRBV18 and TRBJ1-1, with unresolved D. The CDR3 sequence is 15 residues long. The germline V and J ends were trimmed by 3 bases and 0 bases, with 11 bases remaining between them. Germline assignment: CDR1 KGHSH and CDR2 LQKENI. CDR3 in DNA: TGTGCCAGCTCACCCCGAAGCAGGCTGAACACTGAAGCTTTCTTT. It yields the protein CASSPRSRLNTEAFF.

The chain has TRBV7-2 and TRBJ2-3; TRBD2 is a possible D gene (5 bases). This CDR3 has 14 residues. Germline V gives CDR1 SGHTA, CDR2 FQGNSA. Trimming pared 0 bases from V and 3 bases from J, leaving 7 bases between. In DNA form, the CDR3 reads TGTGCCAGCAGCTTAGCGACGGGGACAGATACGCAGTATTTT. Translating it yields CASSLATGTDTQYF.

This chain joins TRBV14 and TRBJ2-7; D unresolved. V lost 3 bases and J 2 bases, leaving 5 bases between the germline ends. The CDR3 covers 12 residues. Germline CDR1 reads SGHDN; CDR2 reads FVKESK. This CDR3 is CASSHKAYEQYF. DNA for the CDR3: TGTGCCAGCAGCCACAAGGCCTACGAGCAGTACTTC.